This T cell receptor beta chain stems from a study of beta chain features in type 1 diabetes. Study-wide results and limits: An over-representation of cells with high TCR expression could result from cDNA sequencing. Fewer insertions but more deletions were seen at VDJ junctions in type 1 diabetes patients. The question of HLA type influencing TCRB rearrangement was one that remained unresolved here. Within each of all four CD4+ subsets, Type 1 diabetes patients had TCRB CDR3s that were moderately but significantly shorter.

The isolated RNA, all of it, was reverse transcribed, so expressed TCRB transcripts were what got sequenced. Assay used: immunoSEQ multiplex PCR; TCRdb lists only in-frame clones, some missing. Seen here are 600,000 to 700,000 clones, roughly an eighth observed once, and the top ten hold around 0.12%. This CDR3 has 14 residues. With 0 bases clipped from V and 7 bases from J, the junction kept 5 bases outside the gene matches. The germline CDR1 and CDR2 sequences are LGHNA and YSLEER. A remark on this clone: Its antigen remains unidentified.

The receptor comes from a young man with type 1 diabetes. Sequencing was done on a sample of naive CD4+ T cells from blood. The chain has TRBV4-3 and TRBJ1-2, with TRBD1 identical over 7 bases. In DNA form, the CDR3 reads TGCGCCAGCAGCCAAGAAACAGGGGCCGGTGGCTACACCTTC. It encodes CASSQETGAGGYTF.